The 13 T cell receptor beta chains below were found in one sample sequenced in a study of beta chain features in type 1 diabetes. Of the isolated RNA, all was reverse transcribed, and so the sequenced material was expressed TCRB transcripts. Produced via immunoSEQ multiplex PCR; TCRdb's table is partial and in-frame only. The data contain some 150,000 clones, roughly 7.2% of them singletons. Sequenced: central memory CD4+ T cells from blood. The receptors originated from a woman aged 25-40 years in good health.

V usage is TRBV6-1 and J usage is TRBJ2-3; D is perhaps TRBD2 (6 bases). The V and J ends lost 8 bases and 6 bases respectively, with 21 bases between them. Looked up from germline, CDR1 is MNHNS and CDR2 is SASEGT. CDR3 length equals 15 residues. The CDR3 protein is CASSPRRGATDTQYF. The CDR3 nucleotides are TGTGCCAGCTCCCCCCGGAGGGGAGCAACGGATACGCAGTATTTT.

This clone occurred a few times. The CDR3 nucleotides read TGTGCCAGCAGCTACGGACAGTCCGGTTTTTGGACCCAGTACTTC. Its translation is CASSYGQSGFWTQYF. The V gene is TRBV7-3, the J gene TRBJ2-5; tentatively, D is TRBD1 (6 bases). CDR1 SGHTA and CDR2 FQGTGA come from the germline V gene. The V end was cut by 4 bases, the J end by 7 bases, with 19 bases between. The CDR3 covers 15 residues.

There are a few counts of this clone. This CDR3 reads CASRKDRATNEKLFF. The CDR3 nucleotides are TGTGCCAGTAGAAAAGACAGAGCAACTAATGAAAAACTGTTTTTT. The chain combines TRBV19 with TRBJ1-4; TRBD1 is a possible D gene (5 bases). The germline V gene has CDR1 LNHDA and CDR2 SQIVND (reference sequence). V lost 6 bases and J 0 bases, leaving 11 bases between the germline ends. The CDR3 runs to 15 residues.

This clone came up many times. The chain carries TRBV18 and TRBJ2-7; 9 bases are a match to TRBD1. The CDR3 has 15 amino acids. Trimming took 8 bases from V and 7 from J; bases not matched to a gene: 15. The germline V gene encodes CDR1 KGHSH and CDR2 LQKENI. The CDR3 loop is CASAPATGGTGEQYF. CDR3 sequence (DNA): TGTGCCAGCGCGCCCGCGACAGGGGGGACTGGAGAGCAGTACTTC.

The table lists this clone with a few counts. The CDR3 sequence is CASSLEGTSGAGNEQFF. Written as DNA, the CDR3 is TGTGCCAGCAGCTTAGAGGGGACTAGCGGGGCCGGGAATGAGCAGTTCTTC. This chain uses TRBV7-2 with TRBJ2-1; 13 bases align to TRBD2. With V trimmed by 1 base and J by 7 bases, 7 bases remained unmatched. The length of the CDR3 is 17 residues. Germline CDR1 is SGHTA and CDR2 is FQGNSA.

In its sample, this clone was seen a few times. The chain uses TRBV18 and TRBJ1-5, with D possibly being TRBD1 (6 bases). The length of the CDR3 is 14 residues. Trimming removed 3 bases at V and 4 bases at J, with 10 bases between. Germline CDR1 is KGHSH and CDR2 is LQKENI. CDR3 sequence: CASSPSQGNQPQHF. CDR3 coding DNA: TGTGCCAGCTCACCGTCACAGGGAAATCAGCCCCAGCATTTT.

The J gene is TRBJ1-2, the V gene TRBV25-1; the D is unclear. V lost 5 bases to trimming and J lost 5 bases, with 9 bases between them. Germline V CDR1 and CDR2: MGHDK, SYGVNS. CDR3 length equals 12 residues. CDR3 in amino acids: CASSPSGYGYTF. The CDR3 region has the DNA TGTGCCAGCAGTCCGTCAGGATATGGCTACACCTTC.

V is TRBV11-3 and J is TRBJ2-5; perhaps TRBD1 as D (5 bases). Germline V gives CDR1 SGHNT, CDR2 YENEEA. V dropped 6 bases and J dropped 2 bases, with 13 bases sitting between them. The CDR3 is 14 amino acids. The CDR3, as DNA: TGTGCCAGCAGTCCCTGGACACAGCAAGAGACCCAGTACTTC. This gives the protein CASSPWTQQETQYF.

This clone was recorded a few times. The rearrangement links TRBV9 to TRBJ2-7; TRBD2 matches 10 bases. The V gene end was trimmed by 3 bases and the J gene end by 2 bases; junction bases not matched to a gene: 5. Germline CDR1 reads SGDLS; CDR2 reads YYNGEE. CDR3 length: 15 amino acids. CDR3 nucleotides: TGTGCCAGCAGCGGAGGTAGCGGGGGGCCCTACGAGCAGTACTTC. Protein sequence: CASSGGSGGPYEQYF.

This clone has just a few counts. The chain combines TRBV7-2 with TRBJ1-2; 9 bases match TRBD1. The V gene end was trimmed by 4 bases and the J gene end by 8 bases; junction bases not matched to a gene: 11. The CDR3 spans 15 residues. The V gene's germline CDR1 is SGHTA and CDR2 FQGNSA. The DNA of the CDR3 is TGTGCCAGCAGCTCAGTATGGACAGGGGTGGGAGGCTACACCTTC. Its translation is CASSSVWTGVGGYTF.

This clone showed up just a few times. The J gene is TRBJ2-7, the V gene TRBV11-1; TRBD2 matches at 9 bases. The CDR3 is made up of 15 amino acids. In germline, CDR1 is SGHAT, CDR2 FQDESV (reference sequence). Trimming took 1 base from V and 4 from J; bases not matched to a gene: 5. The DNA of the CDR3 is TGTGCCAGCAGCTTAGAGGCGGGAGGGCCGTACGAGCAGTACTTC. It encodes CASSLEAGGPYEQYF.

The J gene is TRBJ1-2, the V gene TRBV19; TRBD1 matches at 7 bases. Germline V gene lookup returns CDR1 LNHDA and CDR2 SQIVND (reference sequence). The CDR3 is 12 residues long. Losses at the gene ends were 8 bases for V and 5 bases for J; bases not matched to a gene: 5. The CDR3 DNA reads TGTGCCAGTCATGAGGGACAGTATGGCTACACCTTC. Encoded protein: CASHEGQYGYTF.

This clone was detected a few times. The rearrangement uses TRBV5-1 and TRBJ1-5; 8 nucleotides line up with TRBD1. V gave up 0 bases and J gave up 6 bases; unmatched junction bases: 5. This CDR3 region has 15 residues. Germline CDR1 and CDR2: SGHRS and YFSETQ. The CDR3, as DNA: TGCGCCAGCAGCTTGGGGACAGGGTCTCGTCAGCCCCAGCATTTT. Its protein is CASSLGTGSRQPQHF.